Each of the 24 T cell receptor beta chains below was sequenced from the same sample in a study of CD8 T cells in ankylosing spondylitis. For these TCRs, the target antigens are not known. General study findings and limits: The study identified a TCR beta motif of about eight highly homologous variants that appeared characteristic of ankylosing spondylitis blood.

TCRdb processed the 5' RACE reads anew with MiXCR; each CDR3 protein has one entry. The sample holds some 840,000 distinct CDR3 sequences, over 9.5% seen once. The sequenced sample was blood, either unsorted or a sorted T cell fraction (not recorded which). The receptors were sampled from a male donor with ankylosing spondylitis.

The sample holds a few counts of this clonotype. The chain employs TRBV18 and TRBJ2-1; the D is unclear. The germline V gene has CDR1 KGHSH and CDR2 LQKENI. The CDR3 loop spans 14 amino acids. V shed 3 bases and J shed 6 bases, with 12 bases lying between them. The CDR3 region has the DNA TGTGCCAGCTCACCGGCCCCTTCAGTCAATGAGCAGTTCTTC. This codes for CASSPAPSVNEQFF.

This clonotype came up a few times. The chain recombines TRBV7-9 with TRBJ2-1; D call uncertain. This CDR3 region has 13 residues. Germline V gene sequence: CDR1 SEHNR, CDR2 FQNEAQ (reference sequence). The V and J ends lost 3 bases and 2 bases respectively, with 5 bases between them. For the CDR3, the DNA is TGTGCCAGCAGCTTCACCGCCTACAATGAGCAGTTCTTC. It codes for CASSFTAYNEQFF.

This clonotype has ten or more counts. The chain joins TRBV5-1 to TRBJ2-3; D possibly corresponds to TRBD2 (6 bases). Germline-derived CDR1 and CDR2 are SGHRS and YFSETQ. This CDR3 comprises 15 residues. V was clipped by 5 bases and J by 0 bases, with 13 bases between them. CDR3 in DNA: TGCGCCAGCAGGGCACGGGACTCTAGCACAGATACGCAGTATTTT. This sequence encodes CASRARDSSTDTQYF.

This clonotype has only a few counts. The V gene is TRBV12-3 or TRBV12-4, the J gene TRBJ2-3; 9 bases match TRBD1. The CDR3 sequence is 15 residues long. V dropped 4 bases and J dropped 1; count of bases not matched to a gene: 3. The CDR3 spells CASSWRTGGTDTQYF. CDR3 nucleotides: TGTGCCAGCAGTTGGAGGACAGGGGGCACAGATACGCAGTATTTT.

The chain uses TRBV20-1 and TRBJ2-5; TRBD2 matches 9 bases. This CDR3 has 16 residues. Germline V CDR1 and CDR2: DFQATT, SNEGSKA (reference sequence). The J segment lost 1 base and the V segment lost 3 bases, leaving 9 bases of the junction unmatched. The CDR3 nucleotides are TGCAGTGCTAGTTCGTGGGGAGCGGGAGGCCAAGAGACCCAGTACTTC. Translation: CSASSWGAGGQETQYF.

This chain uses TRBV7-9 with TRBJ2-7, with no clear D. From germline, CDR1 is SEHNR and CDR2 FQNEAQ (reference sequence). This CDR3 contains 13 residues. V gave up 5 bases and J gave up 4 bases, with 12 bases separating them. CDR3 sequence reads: CASSPSAVYEQYF. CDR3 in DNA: TGTGCCAGCAGCCCTAGTGCCGTTTACGAGCAGTACTTC.

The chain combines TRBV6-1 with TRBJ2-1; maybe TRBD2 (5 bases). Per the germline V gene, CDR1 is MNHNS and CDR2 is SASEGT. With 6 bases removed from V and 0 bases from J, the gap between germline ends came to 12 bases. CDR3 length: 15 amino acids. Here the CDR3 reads CASRRTLYSYNEQFF. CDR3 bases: TGTGCCAGCAGAAGGACTCTATACTCCTACAATGAGCAGTTCTTC.

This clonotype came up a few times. In DNA, the CDR3 is TGTGCCACCAGCGGGCACGGAGGGTTCGAGCAGTACTTC. Its protein product is CATSGHGGFEQYF. J is TRBJ2-7 and V is TRBV15; weak D call: TRBD2 (6 bases). The CDR3 totals 13 residues. Trimming shortened V by 5 bases and J by 6 bases, and 14 bases separated the two germline ends. Per germline, CDR1 LNHNV and CDR2 YYDKDF (reference sequence).

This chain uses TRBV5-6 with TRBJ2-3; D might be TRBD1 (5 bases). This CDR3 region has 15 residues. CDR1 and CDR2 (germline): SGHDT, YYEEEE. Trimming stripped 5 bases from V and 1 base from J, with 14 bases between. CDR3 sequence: CASSFPGSRTDTQYF. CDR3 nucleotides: TGTGCCAGCAGTTTCCCAGGGTCCCGCACAGATACGCAGTATTTT.

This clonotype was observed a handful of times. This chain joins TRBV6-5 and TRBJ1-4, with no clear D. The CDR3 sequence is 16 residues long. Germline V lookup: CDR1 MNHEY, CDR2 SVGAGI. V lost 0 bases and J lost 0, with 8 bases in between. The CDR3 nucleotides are TGTGCCAGCAGTTACTCTTTGGTGGCAACTAATGAAAAACTGTTTTTT. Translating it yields CASSYSLVATNEKLFF.

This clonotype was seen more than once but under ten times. The CDR3 here is CASSSTPTPDTQYF. In DNA, the CDR3 is TGTGCCAGCAGCTCAACGCCTACCCCAGATACGCAGTATTTT. V is TRBV7-6 and J is TRBJ2-3; the D is unclear. V lost 4 bases and J 4 bases, leaving 12 bases between the germline ends. This CDR3 contains 14 residues. From germline, CDR1 is SGHVS and CDR2 FNYEAQ. Full variable domain (remainder filled in from reference TRBV7-6 and TRBJ2-3): GAGVSQSPRYKVTKRGQDVALRCDPISGHVSLYWYRQALGQGPEFLTYFNYEAQQDKSGLPNDRFSAERPEGSISTLTIQRTEQRDSAMYRCASSSTPTPDTQYFGPGTRLTVL.

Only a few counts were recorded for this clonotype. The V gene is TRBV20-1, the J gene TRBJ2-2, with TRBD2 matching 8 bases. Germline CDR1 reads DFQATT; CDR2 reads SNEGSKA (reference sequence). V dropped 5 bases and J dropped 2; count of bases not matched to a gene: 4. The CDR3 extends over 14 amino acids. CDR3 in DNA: TGCAGTGCTCAAAGGACTAGCAACACCGGGGAGCTGTTTTTT. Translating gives CSAQRTSNTGELFF.

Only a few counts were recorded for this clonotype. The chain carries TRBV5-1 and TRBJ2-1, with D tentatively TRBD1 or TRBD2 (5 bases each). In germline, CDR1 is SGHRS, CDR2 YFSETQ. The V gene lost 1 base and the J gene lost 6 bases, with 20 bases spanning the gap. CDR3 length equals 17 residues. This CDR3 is CASSLLLGPGARNEQFF. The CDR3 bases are TGCGCCAGCAGCTTGTTACTGGGACCCGGGGCACGCAATGAGCAGTTCTTC.

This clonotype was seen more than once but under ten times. CDR3 in amino acids: CASSVSRGVETGELFF. In DNA, the CDR3 is TGTGCCAGCAGCGTCTCACGGGGGGTTGAAACCGGGGAGCTGTTTTTT. V is TRBV9 and J is TRBJ2-2, with 7 bases lining up with TRBD2. Per the germline V gene, CDR1 is SGDLS and CDR2 is YYNGEE. V gave up 2 bases and J gave up 5 bases; unmatched junction bases: 9. The CDR3 extends over 16 amino acids. Drawing the rest from reference TRBV9 and TRBJ2-2, the complete variable domain is DSGVTQTPKHLITATGQRVTLRCSPRSGDLSVYWYQQSLDQGLQFLIQYYNGEERAKGNILERFSAQQFPDLHSELNLSSLELGDSALYFCASSVSRGVETGELFFGEGSRLTVL.

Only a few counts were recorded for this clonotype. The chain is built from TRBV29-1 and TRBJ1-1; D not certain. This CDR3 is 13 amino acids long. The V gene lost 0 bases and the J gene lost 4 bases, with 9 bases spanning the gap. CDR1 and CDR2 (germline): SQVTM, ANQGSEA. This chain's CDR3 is CSVEEGPTTEAFF. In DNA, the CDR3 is TGCAGCGTTGAAGAGGGCCCTACCACTGAAGCTTTCTTT.

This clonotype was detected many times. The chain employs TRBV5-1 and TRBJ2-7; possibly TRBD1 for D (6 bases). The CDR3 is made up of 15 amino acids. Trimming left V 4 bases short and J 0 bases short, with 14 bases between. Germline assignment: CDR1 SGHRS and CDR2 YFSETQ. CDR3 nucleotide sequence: TGCGCCAGCAGCGTAACAGGGCTAGCCTCCTACGAGCAGTACTTC. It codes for CASSVTGLASYEQYF.

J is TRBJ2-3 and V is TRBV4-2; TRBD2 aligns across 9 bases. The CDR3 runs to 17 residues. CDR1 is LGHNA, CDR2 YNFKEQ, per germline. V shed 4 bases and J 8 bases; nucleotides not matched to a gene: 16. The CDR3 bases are TGTGCCAGCAGCCGGGGACTAGCTGGATCGAGTTCGGGTACGCAGTATTTT. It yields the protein CASSRGLAGSSSGTQYF.

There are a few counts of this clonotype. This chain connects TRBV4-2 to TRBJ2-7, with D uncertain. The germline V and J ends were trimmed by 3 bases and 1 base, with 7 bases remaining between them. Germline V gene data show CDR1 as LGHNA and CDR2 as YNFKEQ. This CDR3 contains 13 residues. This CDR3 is CASSHRLSYEQYF. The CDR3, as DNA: TGTGCCAGCAGCCATCGTCTATCCTACGAGCAGTACTTC.

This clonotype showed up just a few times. CDR3 sequence (DNA): TGCAGTGCTAGAGATGGCGGGAACTCCTACAATGAGCAGTTCTTC. Translating gives CSARDGGNSYNEQFF. V and J are TRBV20-1 and TRBJ2-1; a weak D match, TRBD2 (6 bases). The ends were cut back, 0 bases at V and 0 bases at J, with 9 bases in the middle. CDR3 size: 15 residues. The germline V gene has CDR1 DFQATT and CDR2 SNEGSKA (reference sequence).

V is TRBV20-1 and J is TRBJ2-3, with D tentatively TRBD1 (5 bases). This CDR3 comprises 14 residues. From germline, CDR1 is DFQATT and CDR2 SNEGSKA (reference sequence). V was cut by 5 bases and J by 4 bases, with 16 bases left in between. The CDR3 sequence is CSAQVEGAADTQYF. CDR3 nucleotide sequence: TGCAGTGCTCAGGTAGAAGGGGCTGCAGATACGCAGTATTTT.

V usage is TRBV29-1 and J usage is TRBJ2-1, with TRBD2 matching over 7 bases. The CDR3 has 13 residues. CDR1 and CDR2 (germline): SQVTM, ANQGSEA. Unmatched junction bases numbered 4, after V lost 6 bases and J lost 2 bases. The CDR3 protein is CSVTSETYNEQFF. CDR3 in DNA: TGCAGCGTAACTAGCGAAACCTACAATGAGCAGTTCTTC.

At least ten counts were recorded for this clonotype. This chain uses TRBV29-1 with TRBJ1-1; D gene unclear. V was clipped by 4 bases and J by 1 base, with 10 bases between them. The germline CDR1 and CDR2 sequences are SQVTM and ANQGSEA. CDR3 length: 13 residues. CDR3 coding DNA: TGCAGCGTTGTGGGAGCCCCGAACACTGAAGCTTTCTTT. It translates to CSVVGAPNTEAFF.

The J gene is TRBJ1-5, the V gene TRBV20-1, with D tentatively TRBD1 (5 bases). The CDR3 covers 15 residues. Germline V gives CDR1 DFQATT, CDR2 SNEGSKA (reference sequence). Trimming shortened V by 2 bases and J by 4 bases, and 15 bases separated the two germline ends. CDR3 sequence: CSARYGQGGNQPQHF. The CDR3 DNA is TGCAGTGCTAGATATGGCCAGGGTGGAAATCAGCCCCAGCATTTT.

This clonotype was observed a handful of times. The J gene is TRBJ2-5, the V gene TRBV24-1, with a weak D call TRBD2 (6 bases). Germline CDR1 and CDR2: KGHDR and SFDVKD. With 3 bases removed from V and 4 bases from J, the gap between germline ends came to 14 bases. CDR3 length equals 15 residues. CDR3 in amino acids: CATSDPGQEGETQYF. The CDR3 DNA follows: TGTGCCACCAGTGATCCCGGTCAGGAGGGAGAGACCCAGTACTTC.